This T cell receptor beta chain emerged from a study of blood T cell repertoires in COVID-19 (dated by TCRdb to 2020 to 2022). At the level of the whole study: Samples covering the acute and convalescent phases of COVID-19 were provided by collaborators in the United States, Italy and Spain. The prospective study material was composed of cDNA or gDNA derived from T cells, B-cell-depleted T cells, or PBMCs. Subjects who had been exposed to COVID-19, were actively infected with it, or had recovered from it provided the deeply sampled blood TCRbeta repertoires that made up the dataset. The repertoires were released in a freely available public database meant as a resource for research on the immune response to SARS-CoV-2. The samples were drawn from two sources: the first 160 participants of the ongoing ImmuneRACE study, and fewer than 1,500 subjects contributed by 6 global collaborators. The sample metadata nearly always contained a de-identified subject ID, COVID-19 status, age in years and sex. Where HLA class I and class II types were available, the types were taken from metadata supplied by the sample provider, not from assay-based typing.

As regards this clone: Its antigen is not yet known. Within one base of it there is no much larger clone, and no base qualities were kept.

Unmatched junction bases come to 9, with V trimmed by 6 bases and J by 9 bases. Taken from cysteine to phenylalanine, the CDR3 has 15 residues. Here the CDR3 DNA is all that survives: 45 bases in frame from base 1. The germline V gene (reference sequence) gives CDR1 as LNHDA and CDR2 as SQIVND. TCRbeta CDR3 regions were amplified from genomic DNA using the immunoSEQ Assay, a bias-controlled multiplex PCR. On the study's bioinformatics: Nucleated cell counts per sample were estimated from amplification of reference gene primers within the assay. To quantify the absolute abundance of each unique TCRbeta CDR3 rearrangement, sequence reads were collapsed and filtered. For each sample, productive Simpson clonality was calculated as the square root of Simpson's diversity index across productive rearrangements. As stored in TCRdb, this immuneACCESS dataset retains in-frame rearrangements with V and J assigned. A fraction of the clones does not appear; measured against another copy, unresolved V genes explain less than half of the discrepancy, and the remainder lacks a known reason. That table is the source of V, J and clone size, and D and trimming were worked out from the DNA. This sample gives 200,000 or so clones in total; over 75% of them show up just once. In total, the top ten clones hold 5% to 8% of the sample.

Samples from volunteer blood donors who had recovered from COVID-19 were contributed by a second Seattle source. Collaborating institutions collected whole blood in K2EDTA tubes following their own protocols. For TCRbeta analysis, collaborator samples were shipped as frozen whole blood, as isolated PBMCs, or as DNA extracted from either sample type. General conclusions and limits of the study: How much clinical and demographic metadata was included differed by source and by participant, and the metadata was provided uncurated.

The sequence is built from TRBV19 and TRBJ2-1; 12 bases in the junction line up with TRBD1. The specimen sequenced was peripheral blood. The TCR was taken from a woman in her 40s who had recovered from COVID-19. The sequence in DNA is TGTGCCAGTAGGCCCCGGGACAGGGGGCGCAGTGAGCAGTTCTTC. This yields the protein CASRPRDRGRSEQFF. The reference TRBV19 and TRBJ2-1 proteins fill in what lies around the CDR3, so the full variable domain reads DGGITQSPKYLFRKEGQNVTLSCEQNLNHDAMYWYRQDPGQGLRLIYYSQIVNDFQKGDIAEGYSVSREKKESFPLTVTSAQKNPTAFYLCASRPRDRGRSEQFFGPGTRLTVL.